One and the same sample provided the 5 T cell receptor beta chains below, sequenced in a study of blood T cell repertoires in COVID-19. The data were produced by immunoSEQ multiplex PCR, yet TCRdb's version contains in-frame clones alone and is incomplete. This table holds about 150,000 clones, less than 95% found once. Input material: peripheral blood. These receptors all come from a man in his fifties or sixties with acute or convalescent COVID-19.

The chain combines TRBV7-2 with TRBJ1-3, with D perhaps TRBD1 (6 bases). V lost 1 base and J lost 4, with 14 bases in between. Per germline, CDR1 SGHTA and CDR2 FQGNSA. The CDR3 is 16 residues long. As DNA, the CDR3 is TGTGCCAGCAGCTTAGAGGCAGGGGCAGCGGGAAACACCATATATTTT. Residues: CASSLEAGAAGNTIYF.

The sample holds a few counts of this clone. The gene calls are TRBV27 and TRBJ2-7; D is undetermined. Germline CDR1 and CDR2: MNHEY and SMNVEV (reference sequence). V lost 2 bases to trimming and J lost 2 bases, with 10 bases between them. The CDR3 consists of 14 residues. CDR3: CASSLTHRTYEQYF. DNA of the CDR3: TGTGCCAGCAGTTTAACCCACAGAACCTACGAGCAGTACTTC.

This chain connects TRBV5-1 to TRBJ1-2; D not resolved. Germline-derived CDR1 and CDR2 are SGHRS and YFSETQ. CDR3 size: 14 residues. V was trimmed by 0 bases and J by 0 bases, leaving 6 bases between them. CDR3: CASSLETANYGYTF. The CDR3 DNA is TGCGCCAGCAGCTTGGAAACAGCTAACTATGGCTACACCTTC.

This clone was observed a few times. The rearrangement links TRBV19 to TRBJ1-1; tentatively, D is TRBD1 (6 bases). Trimming cost V 4 bases and J 0 bases, with 12 bases left between them. This CDR3 region has 15 residues. CDR1 LNHDA and CDR2 SQIVND come from the germline V gene (reference sequence). The CDR3: CASSTTTGMNTEAFF. The CDR3 DNA follows: TGTGCCAGTAGTACTACGACAGGAATGAACACTGAAGCTTTCTTT.

V is TRBV30 and J is TRBJ2-1, with D unresolved. The CDR3 has 14 amino acids. Looked up from germline, CDR1 is GTSNPN and CDR2 is SVGIG (reference sequence). With 2 bases removed from V and 0 bases from J, the gap between germline ends came to 8 bases. Here the CDR3 reads CAWSPLGSYNEQFF. The CDR3 coding sequence is TGTGCCTGGAGTCCGCTCGGCTCCTACAATGAGCAGTTCTTC.